The 7 T cell receptor beta chains below all came from one sample that was sequenced in a study of shared clonotypes between healthy human individuals. The method was immunoSEQ multiplex PCR; TCRdb's version includes in-frame clones alone and lacks a portion of them. The sample holds 900,000 to 1,200,000 clones, 75% to 85% seen once. Sequencing used memory CD4+ T cells from PBMCs. Subset in this sample: CD45RA-negative fraction. The source of these receptors is a young man in good health. Some clones in this sample may be carry-over from other donors' samples.

This chain uses TRBV5-5 with TRBJ1-5; 9 bases align to TRBD1. Germline trimming cut 1 base from V and 8 bases from J; bases unmatched to any gene: 7. The CDR3 contains 15 residues. The germline V gene has CDR1 SGHKS and CDR2 YYEKEE (reference sequence). The CDR3: CASSLRDRDGEPQHF. CDR3 bases: TGTGCCAGCAGCTTGAGGGACAGGGACGGGGAGCCCCAGCATTTT.

The chain couples TRBV7-6 to TRBJ2-3; 11 bases map to TRBD2. The CDR3 totals 17 residues. CDR1 and CDR2 from the germline V gene are SGHVS and FNYEAQ. The ends lost 5 bases at V and 2 bases at J; junction bases unmatched: 9. The CDR3 loop reads CASSRSGLAETTDTQYF. The DNA of the CDR3 is TGTGCCAGCAGCCGATCGGGACTAGCGGAAACCACAGATACGCAGTATTTT.

This chain links TRBV27 with TRBJ2-3, with 10 bases identical to TRBD2. V trimming: 6 bases; J trimming: 0 bases; junction bases outside the gene matches: 12. CDR1 and CDR2 (germline): MNHEY, SMNVEV (reference sequence). The length of the CDR3 is 18 residues. For the CDR3, the DNA is TGTGCCAGCAGCACCAGGACAACTAGCGGGACTAGCACAGATACGCAGTATTTT. It is translated as CASSTRTTSGTSTDTQYF.

This rearrangement joins TRBV7-3 to TRBJ2-3; D perhaps matches TRBD2 (6 bases). Germline CDR1 SGHTA, CDR2 FQGTGA. Trimming shortened V by 5 bases and J by 4 bases, and 10 bases separated the two germline ends. The length of the CDR3 is 13 residues. The CDR3 DNA sequence: TGTGCCAGCAGCAAGACTAGATCAGATACGCAGTATTTT. Its protein is CASSKTRSDTQYF.

About this clone: The same CDR3 is also encoded by other DNA sequences in this sample. The chain is built from TRBV29-1 and TRBJ1-1, with D perhaps TRBD1 (5 bases). Trimming left V 5 bases short and J 3 bases short, with 10 bases between. CDR1 and CDR2 from the germline V gene are SQVTM and ANQGSEA. The CDR3 has 12 amino acids. The CDR3 is CSVWDGDTEAFF. For the CDR3, the DNA is TGCAGCGTTTGGGACGGGGACACTGAAGCTTTCTTT.

The J gene is TRBJ2-5, the V gene TRBV5-1; tentatively, D is TRBD2 (6 bases). Germline loops: CDR1 SGHRS, CDR2 YFSETQ. Trimming removed 4 bases from V and 4 bases from J, with 14 bases in between. The CDR3 runs 14 residues. CDR3 loop: CASSGPSGRETQYF. CDR3 sequence (DNA): TGCGCCAGCAGCGGACCGAGCGGGCGAGAGACCCAGTACTTC.

This chain uses TRBV27 with TRBJ1-2; a weak D match, TRBD1 (5 bases). Per germline, CDR1 MNHEY and CDR2 SMNVEV (reference sequence). The CDR3 covers 15 residues. V lost 3 bases, J lost 4 bases, and 15 bases lay in between. DNA for the CDR3: TGTGCCAGCAGTTTGTTCAGTCGGGGGACCTATGGCTACACCTTC. This encodes CASSLFSRGTYGYTF.